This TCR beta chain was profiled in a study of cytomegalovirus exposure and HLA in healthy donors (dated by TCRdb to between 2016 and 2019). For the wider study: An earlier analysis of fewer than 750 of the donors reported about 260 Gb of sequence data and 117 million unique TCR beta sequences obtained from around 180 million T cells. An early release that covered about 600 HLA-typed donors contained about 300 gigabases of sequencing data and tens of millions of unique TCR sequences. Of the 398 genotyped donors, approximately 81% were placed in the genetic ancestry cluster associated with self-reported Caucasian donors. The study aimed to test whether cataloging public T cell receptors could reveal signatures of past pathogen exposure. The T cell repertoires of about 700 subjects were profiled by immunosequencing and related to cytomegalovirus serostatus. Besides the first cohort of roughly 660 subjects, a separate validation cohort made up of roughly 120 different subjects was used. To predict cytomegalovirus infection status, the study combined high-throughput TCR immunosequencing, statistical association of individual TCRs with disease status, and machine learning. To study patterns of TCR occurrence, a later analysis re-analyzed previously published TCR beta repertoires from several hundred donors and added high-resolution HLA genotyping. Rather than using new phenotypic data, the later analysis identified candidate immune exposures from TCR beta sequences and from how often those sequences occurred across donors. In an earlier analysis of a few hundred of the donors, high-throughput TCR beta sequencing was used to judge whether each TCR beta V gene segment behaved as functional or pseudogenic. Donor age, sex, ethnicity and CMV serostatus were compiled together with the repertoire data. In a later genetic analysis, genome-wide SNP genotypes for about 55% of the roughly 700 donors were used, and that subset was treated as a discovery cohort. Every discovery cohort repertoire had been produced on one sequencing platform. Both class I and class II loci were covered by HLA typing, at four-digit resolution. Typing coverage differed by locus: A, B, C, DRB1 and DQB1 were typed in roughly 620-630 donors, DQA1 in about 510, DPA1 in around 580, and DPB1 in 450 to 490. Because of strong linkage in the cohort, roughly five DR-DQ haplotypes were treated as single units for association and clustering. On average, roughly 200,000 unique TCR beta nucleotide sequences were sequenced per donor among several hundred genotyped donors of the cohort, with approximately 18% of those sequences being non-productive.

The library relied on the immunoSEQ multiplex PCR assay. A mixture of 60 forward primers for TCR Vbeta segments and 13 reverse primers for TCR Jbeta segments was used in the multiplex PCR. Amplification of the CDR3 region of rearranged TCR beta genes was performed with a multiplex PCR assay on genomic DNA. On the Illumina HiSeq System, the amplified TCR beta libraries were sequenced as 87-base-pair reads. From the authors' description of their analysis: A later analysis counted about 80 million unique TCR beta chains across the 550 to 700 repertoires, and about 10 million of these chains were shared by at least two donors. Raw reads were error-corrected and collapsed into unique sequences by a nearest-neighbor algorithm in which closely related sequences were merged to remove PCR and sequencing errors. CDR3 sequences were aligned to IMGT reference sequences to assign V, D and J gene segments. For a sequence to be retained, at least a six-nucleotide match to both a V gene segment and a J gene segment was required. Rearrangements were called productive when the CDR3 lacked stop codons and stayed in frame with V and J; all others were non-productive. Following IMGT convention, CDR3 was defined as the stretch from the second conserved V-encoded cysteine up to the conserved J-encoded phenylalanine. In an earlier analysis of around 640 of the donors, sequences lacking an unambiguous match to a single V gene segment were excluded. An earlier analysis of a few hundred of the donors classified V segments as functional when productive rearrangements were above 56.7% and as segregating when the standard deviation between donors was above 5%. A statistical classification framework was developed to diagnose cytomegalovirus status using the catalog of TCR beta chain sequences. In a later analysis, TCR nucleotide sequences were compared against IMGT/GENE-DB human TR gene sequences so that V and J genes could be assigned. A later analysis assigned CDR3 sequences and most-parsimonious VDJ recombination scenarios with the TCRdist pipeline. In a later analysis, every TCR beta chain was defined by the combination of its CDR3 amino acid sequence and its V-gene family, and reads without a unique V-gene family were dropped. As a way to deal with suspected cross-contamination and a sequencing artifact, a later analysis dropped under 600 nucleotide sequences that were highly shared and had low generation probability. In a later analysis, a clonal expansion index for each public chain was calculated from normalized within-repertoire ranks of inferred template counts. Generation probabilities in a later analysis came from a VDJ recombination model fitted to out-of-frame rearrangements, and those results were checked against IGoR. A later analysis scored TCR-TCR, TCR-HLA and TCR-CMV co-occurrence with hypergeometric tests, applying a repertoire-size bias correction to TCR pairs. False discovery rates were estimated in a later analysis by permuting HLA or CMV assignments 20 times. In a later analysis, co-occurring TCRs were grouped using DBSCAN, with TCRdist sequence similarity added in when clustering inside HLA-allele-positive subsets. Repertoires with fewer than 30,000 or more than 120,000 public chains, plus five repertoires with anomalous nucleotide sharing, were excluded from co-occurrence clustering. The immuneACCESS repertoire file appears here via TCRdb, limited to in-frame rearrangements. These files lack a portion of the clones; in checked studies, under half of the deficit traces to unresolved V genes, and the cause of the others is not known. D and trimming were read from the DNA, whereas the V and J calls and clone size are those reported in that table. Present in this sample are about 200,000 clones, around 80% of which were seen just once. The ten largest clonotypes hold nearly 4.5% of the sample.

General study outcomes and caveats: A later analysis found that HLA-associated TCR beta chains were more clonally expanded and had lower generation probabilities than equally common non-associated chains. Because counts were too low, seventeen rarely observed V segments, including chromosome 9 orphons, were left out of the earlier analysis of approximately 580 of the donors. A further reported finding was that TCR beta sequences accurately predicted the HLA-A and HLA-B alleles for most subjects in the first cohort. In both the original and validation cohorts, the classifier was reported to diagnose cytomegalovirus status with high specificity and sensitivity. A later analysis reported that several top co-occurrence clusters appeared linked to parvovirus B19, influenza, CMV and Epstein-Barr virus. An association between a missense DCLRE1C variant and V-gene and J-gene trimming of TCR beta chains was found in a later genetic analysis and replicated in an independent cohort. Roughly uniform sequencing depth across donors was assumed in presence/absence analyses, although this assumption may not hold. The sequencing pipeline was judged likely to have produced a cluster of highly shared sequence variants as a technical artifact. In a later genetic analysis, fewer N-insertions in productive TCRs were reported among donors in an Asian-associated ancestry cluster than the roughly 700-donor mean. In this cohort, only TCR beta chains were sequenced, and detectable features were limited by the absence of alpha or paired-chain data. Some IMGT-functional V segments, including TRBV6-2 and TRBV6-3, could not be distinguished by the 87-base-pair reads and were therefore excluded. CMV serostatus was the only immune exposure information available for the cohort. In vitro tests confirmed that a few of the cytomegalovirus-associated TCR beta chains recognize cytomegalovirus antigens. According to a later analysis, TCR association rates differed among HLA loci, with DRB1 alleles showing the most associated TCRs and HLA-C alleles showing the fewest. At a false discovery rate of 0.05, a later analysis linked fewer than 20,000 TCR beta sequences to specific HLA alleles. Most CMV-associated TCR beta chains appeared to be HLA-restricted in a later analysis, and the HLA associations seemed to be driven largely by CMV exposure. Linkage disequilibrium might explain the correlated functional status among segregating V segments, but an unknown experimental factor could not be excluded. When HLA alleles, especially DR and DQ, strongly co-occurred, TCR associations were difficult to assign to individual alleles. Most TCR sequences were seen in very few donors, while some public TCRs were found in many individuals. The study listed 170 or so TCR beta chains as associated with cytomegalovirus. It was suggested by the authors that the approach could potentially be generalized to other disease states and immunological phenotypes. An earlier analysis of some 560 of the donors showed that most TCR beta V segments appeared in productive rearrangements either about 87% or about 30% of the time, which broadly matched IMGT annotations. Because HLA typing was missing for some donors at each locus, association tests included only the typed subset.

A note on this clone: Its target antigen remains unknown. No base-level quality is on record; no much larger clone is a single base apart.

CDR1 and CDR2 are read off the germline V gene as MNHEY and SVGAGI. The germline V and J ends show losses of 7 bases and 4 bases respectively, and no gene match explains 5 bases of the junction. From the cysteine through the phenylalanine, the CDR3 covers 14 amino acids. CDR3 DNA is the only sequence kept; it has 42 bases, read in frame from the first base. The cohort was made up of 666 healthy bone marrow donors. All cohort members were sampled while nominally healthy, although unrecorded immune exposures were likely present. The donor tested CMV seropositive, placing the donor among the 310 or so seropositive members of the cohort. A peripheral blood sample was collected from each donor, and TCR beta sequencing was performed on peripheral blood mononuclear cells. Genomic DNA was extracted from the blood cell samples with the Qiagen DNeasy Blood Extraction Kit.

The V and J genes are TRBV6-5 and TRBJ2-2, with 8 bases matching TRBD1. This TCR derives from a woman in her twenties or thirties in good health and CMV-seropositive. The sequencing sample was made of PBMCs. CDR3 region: CASKPQGATGELFF. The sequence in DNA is TGTGCCAGCAAACCCCAGGGGGCCACCGGGGAGCTGTTTTTT.